These T cell receptor beta chains were read from a single sample in a study of blood T cell repertoires in COVID-19. Profiling relied on immunoSEQ multiplex PCR, and the TCRdb table lists in-frame clones only, not all of them. The table shows about 270,000 clones, with around 88% occurring only once. The sequenced sample consisted of peripheral blood. The receptors come from an elderly man with acute or convalescent COVID-19. The CDR3 runs from the conserved cysteine through the conserved F or W. D genes are given only for firm matches. Size tells how often a clone was seen (once, few, many) or the class of an expanded clone, and some rows leave it out.

D: NA
V: TRBV21-1
size: NA
J: TRBJ2-7
DNA: TGTGCCAGCAGCAAAGGAGACAGGGGCGAGCAGTACTTC
CDR3: CASSKGDRGEQYF

D: NA
V: TRBV29-1
size: medium-sized
J: TRBJ2-3
DNA: TGCAGCGTTGATTTGGGCACCGATACGCAGTATTTT
CDR3: CSVDLGTDTQYF

D: NA
V: TRBV7-6
size: NA
J: TRBJ2-5
DNA: TGTGCCAGCAGGGCCAATGTCCAAGAGACCCAGTACTTC
CDR3: CASRANVQETQYF

D: NA
V: TRBV29-1
size: NA
J: TRBJ1-3
DNA: TGCAGCGTCAGACTGATCTCTGGAAACACCATATATTTT
CDR3: CSVRLISGNTIYF

D: NA
V: TRBV2
size: NA
J: TRBJ1-1
DNA: TGTGCCAGCAGTGACAGGGAGGGTGGTTGGAACACTGAAGCTTTCTTT
CDR3: CASSDREGGWNTEAFF

D: NA
V: TRBV21-1
size: NA
J: TRBJ1-2
DNA: TGTGCCAGCAGCTATGGAGGGACAGCTTCTAACTATGGCTACACCTTC
CDR3: CASSYGGTASNYGYTF

D: NA
V: TRBV15
size: NA
J: TRBJ2-5
DNA: TGTGCCACCAGCAGAGTGGGGAGGCGGACCCGACAAGAGACCCAGTACTTC
CDR3: CATSRVGRRTRQETQYF

D: NA
V: TRBV5-1
size: NA
J: TRBJ2-5
DNA: TGCGCCAGCACCCTCGAGGGGGGGAAAGAGACCCAGTACTTC
CDR3: CASTLEGGKETQYF

D: NA
V: TRBV2
size: few
J: TRBJ2-5
DNA: TGTGCCAGCCTAGACGAACAAGGACAGTATGAGACCCAGTACTTC
CDR3: CASLDEQGQYETQYF

D: TRBD1
V: TRBV6-1
size: NA
J: TRBJ2-1
DNA: TGTGCCAGCAGTGAACGGGGACAGAGCTCCTACAATGAGCAGTTCTTC
CDR3: CASSERGQSSYNEQFF

D: NA
V: TRBV27
size: NA
J: TRBJ1-2
DNA: TGTGCCAGCACTCTCACAGCTGGGGTAGGAGGTGGCTACACCTTC
CDR3: CASTLTAGVGGGYTF